The 15 T cell receptor beta chains in this list originate from one sample, sequenced in a study of T-cell memory formation after mild COVID-19. TCRdb passed the 5' RACE reads through MiXCR, listing each CDR3 protein once. The data contain 140,000 or so distinct CDR3 sequences, approximately 21% of them singletons. Sequences were obtained from PBMCs or a T cell subset sorted from them (not recorded which). Receptors were obtained from an adult woman who had mild COVID-19 (a few samples of this study predate the infection). Cell type and time point are not known.

The V gene is TRBV6-1, the J gene TRBJ2-3; D gene uncertain. The CDR3 runs 12 residues. CDR1 and CDR2 from the germline V gene are MNHNS and SASEGT. Between the trimmed V and J ends, which lost 4 bases and 7 bases, there was a span of 9 bases. CDR3 amino acids: CASSGSWYTQYF. The DNA for the CDR3 is TGTGCCAGCAGTGGAAGTTGGTATACGCAGTATTTT.

V is TRBV4-1 and J is TRBJ1-2; D remains ambiguous. V was trimmed by 1 base and J by 0 bases, leaving 18 bases between them. There are 18 residues in the CDR3. CDR1 is MGHRA, CDR2 YSYEKL, per germline. The CDR3 spells CASSQVVLLGQANYGYTF. Here the CDR3 DNA reads TGCGCCAGCAGCCAAGTCGTTTTACTCGGTCAAGCTAACTATGGCTACACCTTC.

J is TRBJ2-3 and V is TRBV7-8; TRBD2 might be the D (6 bases). Trimming left V 1 base short and J 3 bases short, with 14 bases between. This CDR3 spans 16 amino acids. Germline lookup yields CDR1 SGHVS and CDR2 FQNEAQ. In DNA form, the CDR3 reads TGTGCCAGCAGCTTAGGGGGCGGGATCAAAACAGATACGCAGTATTTT. It is translated as CASSLGGGIKTDTQYF.

This chain connects TRBV5-1 to TRBJ1-2; maybe TRBD1 (5 bases). Trimming removed 4 bases from V and 2 bases from J, with 12 bases in between. The germline gives CDR1 SGHRS, CDR2 YFSETQ. The CDR3 runs 14 residues. CDR3 residues: CASSAGDGNYGYTF. Written as DNA, the CDR3 is TGCGCCAGCAGCGCCGGGGACGGCAACTATGGCTACACCTTC. The entire variable domain, with the rest obtained from reference TRBV5-1 and TRBJ1-2, is as follows: KAGVTQTPRYLIKTRGQQVTLSCSPISGHRSVSWYQQTPGQGLQFLFEYFSETQRNKGNFPGRFSGRQFSNSRSEMNVSTLELGDSALYLCASSAGDGNYGYTFGSGTRLTVV.

This clonotype has just a few counts. The chain combines TRBV5-5 with TRBJ2-2; D is undetermined. CDR1 is SGHKS and CDR2 is YYEKEE in the germline V gene (reference sequence). The CDR3 is made up of 17 amino acids. Trimming left V 1 base short and J 0 bases short, with 13 bases between. The CDR3 loop reads CASSLRIADANTGELFF. The CDR3 bases are TGTGCCAGCAGCTTGAGGATCGCAGATGCGAACACCGGGGAGCTGTTTTTT.

This chain connects TRBV11-3 to TRBJ2-7, with TRBD2 identical over 8 bases. V was pared by 3 bases and J by 1 base, with 5 bases of the junction left unmatched. CDR3 length equals 15 residues. Per the germline V gene, CDR1 is SGHNT and CDR2 is YENEEA. CDR3 DNA: TGTGCCAGCAGCTTGGATTCGGGGGGGTCCTACGAGCAGTACTTC. Translation: CASSLDSGGSYEQYF.

The J gene is TRBJ2-7, the V gene TRBV28; 7 bases align to TRBD1. Germline CDR1 reads MDHEN; CDR2 reads SYDVKM. The V gene end was trimmed by 2 bases and the J gene end by 3 bases; junction bases not matched to a gene: 13. The CDR3 spans 17 residues. The CDR3 sequence is CASSLPPNRGKNYEQYF. CDR3 bases: TGTGCCAGCAGTTTACCCCCCAACAGGGGAAAGAACTACGAGCAGTACTTC.

The J gene is TRBJ2-3, the V gene TRBV20-1; the D call may be TRBD1 or TRBD2 (5 bases each). The V gene's germline CDR1 is DFQATT and CDR2 SNEGSKA (reference sequence). V lost 1 base to trimming and J lost 4 bases, with 9 bases between them. The CDR3 spans 13 residues. The CDR3 DNA is TGCAGTGCTAGAGGGGGGTCCCCAGATACGCAGTATTTT. Amino acids: CSARGGSPDTQYF.

This clonotype was detected a few times. This chain connects TRBV30 to TRBJ2-3; D is ambiguous. Germline CDR1 is GTSNPN and CDR2 is SVGIG (reference sequence). V lost 5 bases, J lost 4 bases, and 7 bases lay in between. CDR3 length equals 11 residues. The CDR3 DNA reads TGTGCCTGGGGGATTTCAGATACGCAGTATTTT. Amino acid sequence: CAWGISDTQYF.

The CDR3 region is CASSREFYGYTF. CDR3 sequence (DNA): TGTGCCAGCAGTCGTGAATTCTATGGCTACACCTTC. This chain links TRBV12-3 or TRBV12-4 with TRBJ1-2; D call uncertain. This CDR3 has 12 residues. Trimming left V 5 bases short and J 4 bases short, with 8 bases between.

V is TRBV29-1 and J is TRBJ2-7, with D unresolved. Germline CDR1 SQVTM, CDR2 ANQGSEA. The CDR3 consists of 13 residues. V lost 4 bases and J 0 bases, leaving 10 bases between the germline ends. The CDR3 sequence is CSVGLPGSYEQYF. The CDR3 DNA reads TGCAGCGTTGGGTTGCCGGGCTCCTACGAGCAGTACTTC.

V is TRBV7-2 and J is TRBJ2-2; D may be TRBD2 (5 bases). Trimming stripped 5 bases from V and 0 bases from J, with 10 bases between. Germline CDR1 reads SGHTA; CDR2 reads FQGNSA. This CDR3 has 15 residues. The CDR3 nucleotides read TGTGCCAGCAGCCCGCAACTAGCGAACACCGGGGAGCTGTTTTTT. Translation: CASSPQLANTGELFF.

This clonotype appeared a few times. V and J are TRBV11-2 and TRBJ2-2, with 7 bases lining up with TRBD2. Germline values: CDR1 SGHAT, CDR2 FQNNGV. J gave up 0 bases and V 5 bases, and 9 bases lay outside the gene matches. CDR3 size: 17 residues. Here the CDR3 DNA reads TGTGCCAGCAGCATGAACCGCCTAGCGGCGAACACCGGGGAGCTGTTTTTT. Its protein is CASSMNRLAANTGELFF. Full variable domain (rest looked up from reference TRBV11-2 and TRBJ2-2): EAGVAQSPRYKIIEKRQSVAFWCNPISGHATLYWYQQILGQGPKLLIQFQNNGVVDDSQLPKDRFSAERLKGVDSTLKIQPAKLEDSAVYLCASSMNRLAANTGELFFGEGSRLTVL.

There are a few counts of this clonotype. This chain joins TRBV11-2 and TRBJ2-1; D tentatively fits TRBD1 or TRBD2 (5 bases each). The CDR3 covers 15 residues. V was clipped by 5 bases and J by 7 bases, with 18 bases between them. The germline CDR1 and CDR2 sequences are SGHAT and FQNNGV. CDR3 nucleotide sequence: TGTGCCAGCAGCCAAGGGACCGCCCTGACGAATGAGCAGTTCTTC. This encodes CASSQGTALTNEQFF. The full variable domain, with the rest looked up from reference TRBV11-2 and TRBJ2-1, is EAGVAQSPRYKIIEKRQSVAFWCNPISGHATLYWYQQILGQGPKLLIQFQNNGVVDDSQLPKDRFSAERLKGVDSTLKIQPAKLEDSAVYLCASSQGTALTNEQFFGPGTRLTVL.

The V gene is TRBV5-1, the J gene TRBJ2-1; unclear D gene. The CDR3 loop spans 15 amino acids. Germline V gives CDR1 SGHRS, CDR2 YFSETQ. V lost 0 bases and J 4 bases, leaving 11 bases between the germline ends. CDR3 loop: CASSLDHAGYNEQFF. CDR3 nucleotides: TGCGCCAGCAGCTTGGATCACGCCGGATACAATGAGCAGTTCTTC.